Listed here are 8 T cell receptor beta chains from one sample, sequenced in a study of a mutant IDH1 vaccine in newly diagnosed glioma. This table comes from immunoSEQ multiplex PCR, and its TCRdb copy is limited to in-frame clones, with some not included. This sample has some 25,000 clones, with 60% to 80% found just once. For these TCRs, the target antigens are not known. The time point here: week 5, during vaccination. A 20-mer mutant IDH1 peptide at 300 ug was injected subcutaneously with topical imiquimod. The sequenced sample was PBMCs, obtained from a glioma patient whose treatment included an IDH1 peptide vaccine. The receptors were sampled from a man aged 40-55 years with glioma.

The rearrangement joins TRBV7-9 to TRBJ2-7; D not certain. CDR1 and CDR2 (germline): SEHNR, FQNEAQ (reference sequence). V was clipped by 1 base and J by 0 bases, with 7 bases between them. The CDR3 is 14 amino acids. The CDR3 sequence is CASSLGLDSYEQYV. The CDR3 DNA reads as TGTGCCAGCAGCTTAGGTTTAGACTCCTACGAGCAGTACGTC.

The J gene is TRBJ1-5, the V gene TRBV27; D possibly corresponds to TRBD1 (6 bases). Deletions cut 3 bases from V and 2 bases from J, with 8 bases between. The CDR3 length is 14 residues. Germline lookup yields CDR1 MNHEY and CDR2 SMNVEV (reference sequence). The CDR3 DNA reads as TGTGCCAGCAGTTTTCGACAGGGCAATCAGCCCCAGCATTTT. Its protein is CASSFRQGNQPQHF.

This clone was detected once. V gene TRBV9 combines with J gene TRBJ2-1; no reliable D call. The CDR3 spans 13 residues. Trimming took off 4 bases at V and 2 bases at J, with 7 bases between the two ends. Germline-derived CDR1 and CDR2 are SGDLS and YYNGEE. For the CDR3, the DNA is TGTGCCAGCAGCCAGAGAGCCTACAATGAGCAGTTCTTC. The encoded protein is CASSQRAYNEQFF.

The chain employs TRBV6-5 and TRBJ2-1; D could derive from TRBD1 or TRBD2 (5 bases each). Per germline, CDR1 MNHEY and CDR2 SVGAGI. V was cut by 7 bases and J by 2 bases, with 15 bases left in between. The CDR3 spans 15 residues. The chain's CDR3 is CASMYGSGPYNEQFF. For the CDR3, the DNA is TGTGCCAGCATGTATGGGTCGGGGCCCTACAATGAGCAGTTCTTC.

The chain has TRBV19 and TRBJ2-7; D possibly uses TRBD1 or TRBD2 (5 bases each). V was clipped by 2 bases and J by 6 bases, with 14 bases between them. The CDR3 is made up of 14 amino acids. Per germline, CDR1 LNHDA and CDR2 SQIVND (reference sequence). DNA of the CDR3: TGTGCCAGTAGTATAAAGGGGAGCCTGGTCGAGCAGTACTTC. Its translation is CASSIKGSLVEQYF.

The CDR3 nucleotides are TGTGCCAGCAGCTTAAGGGGCACTGAAGCTTTCTTT. Protein product: CASSLRGTEAFF. V is TRBV7-9 and J is TRBJ1-1, with D tentatively TRBD1 (5 bases). CDR3 size: 12 residues. Germline lookup yields CDR1 SEHNR and CDR2 FQNEAQ (reference sequence). Trimming shortened V by 2 bases and J by 4 bases, and 5 bases separated the two germline ends. The entire variable domain, with the rest obtained from reference TRBV7-9 and TRBJ1-1, is as follows: DTGVSQNPRHKITKRGQNVTFRCDPISEHNRLYWYRQTLGQGPEFLTYFQNEAQLEKSRLLSDRFSAERPKGSFSTLEIQRTEQGDSAMYLCASSLRGTEAFFGQGTRLTVV.

This rearrangement joins TRBV2 to TRBJ1-2, with D possibly matching TRBD1 (5 bases). The CDR3 has 15 amino acids. V was pared by 5 bases and J by 1 base, with 14 bases between. Germline V gene lookup returns CDR1 SNHLY and CDR2 FYNNEI. The CDR3 here is CASSPGGTGNYGYTF. Written as DNA, the CDR3 is TGTGCCAGCAGTCCGGGGGGGACGGGTAACTATGGCTACACCTTC.

The chain uses TRBV6-5 and TRBJ1-1, with D uncertain. Germline V lookup: CDR1 MNHEY, CDR2 SVGAGI. V was cut by 4 bases and J by 3 bases, with 3 bases left in between. The CDR3 has 11 residues. The CDR3 DNA reads TGTGCCAGCAGTTGGGACACTGAAGCTTTCTTT. Protein product: CASSWDTEAFF.